These T cell receptor beta chains were read from a single sample in a study of shared clonotypes between healthy human individuals. TCRdb keeps only in-frame clones here, not all; method: immunoSEQ multiplex PCR. This table holds millions of clones, approximately 94% found once. The sample consisted of naive CD4+ T cells sorted from blood. The receptors stem from a man between 18 and 35 years old in good health. Each CDR3 is given with its conserved first and last residue. D genes are given only for firm matches. Part of the rows lack a size; the others show once, few, many or a class for expanded clones.

DNA | CDR3 | size | D | J | V
TGTGCCAGCACCCCCACGACAGGGGGAAACGAGCAGTACTTC | CASTPTTGGNEQYF | - | TRBD1 | TRBJ2-7 | TRBV6-5
TGTGCCAGCAGGACAGGGCTTTCTGGGGCCAACGTCCTGACTTTC | CASRTGLSGANVLTF | - | TRBD1 | TRBJ2-6 | TRBV28
TGTGCCAGCAGTGTAGTCGGGGACGTGGAAAAACTGTTTTTT | CASSVVGDVEKLFF | - | - | TRBJ1-4 | TRBV28
TGTGCCAGCAGCCTCGGGACTTTGAACACCGGGGAGCTGTTTTTT | CASSLGTLNTGELFF | - | - | TRBJ2-2 | TRBV11-1
TGCGCCAGCAGCCCGCAACAGGGGCAGAACACTGAAGCTTTCTTT | CASSPQQGQNTEAFF | - | TRBD1 | TRBJ1-1 | TRBV5-1
TGTGCCAGCAGCTCCCCGGGAGTAGGGAATTCACCCCTCCACTTT | CASSSPGVGNSPLHF | - | - | TRBJ1-6 | TRBV7-9
TGTGCCAGCAGCCCTCATGGGGGCCTTAATGAAAAACTGTTTTTT | CASSPHGGLNEKLFF | - | - | TRBJ1-4 | TRBV28
TGTGCCAGCAGCTCCAGTGGAGTTCTCTCTGGAAACACCATATATTTT | CASSSSGVLSGNTIYF | - | - | TRBJ1-3 | TRBV7-2
TGTGCCAGCAGTTTTCGGCAAGGAAATCAGCCCCAGCATTTT | CASSFRQGNQPQHF | - | - | TRBJ1-5 | TRBV28
TGTGCCGCCTGGGACAGGTCCTACGAGCAGTACTTC | CAAWDRSYEQYF | - | TRBD1 | TRBJ2-7 | TRBV10-3
TGTGCCAGCAGTTTAATAACAGGGGGCTCTGGCTACACCTTC | CASSLITGGSGYTF | - | TRBD1 | TRBJ1-2 | TRBV28
TGTGCCATCAGTGTTCTGGGACCAGATACGCAGTATTTT | CAISVLGPDTQYF | - | - | TRBJ2-3 | TRBV10-3
TGCGCCAGCAGCCACGGGACTGTCCCGGAGACCCAGTACTTC | CASSHGTVPETQYF | - | - | TRBJ2-5 | TRBV5-1
TGTGCCAGCAGCTTGGTTAGCGGGGGGGATACGCAGTATTTT | CASSLVSGGDTQYF | - | TRBD2 | TRBJ2-3 | TRBV7-6
TGTGCCATCAGTGGGGCGGGCACTGAAGCTTTCTTT | CAISGAGTEAFF | - | - | TRBJ1-1 | TRBV10-3
TGTGCCAGCTCTCCTAAGGCTGTCACCGGGGAGCTGTTTTTT | CASSPKAVTGELFF | - | - | TRBJ2-2 | TRBV18
TGTGCCTGGAAGGTACAGGGGAAGCAAGAGACCCAGTACTTC | CAWKVQGKQETQYF | - | TRBD1 | TRBJ2-5 | TRBV30
TGTGCCACCAGCGCCCGCCCGGGGAAACTGTTTTTT | CATSARPGKLFF | few | - | TRBJ1-4 | TRBV15
TGTGCCAGCAGTGAAGACCGAGCGGGCACCGGGGAGCTGTTTTTT | CASSEDRAGTGELFF | - | - | TRBJ2-2 | TRBV2
TGCGCCAGCAGTGGGCTTCCTGGGGCCAACGTCCTGACTTTC | CASSGLPGANVLTF | - | - | TRBJ2-6 | TRBV10-2
TGTGCCAGTCGGCGGCCCGGGGCTGGAAACACCATATATTTT | CASRRPGAGNTIYF | - | - | TRBJ1-3 | TRBV19
TGTGCCAGCAGGAATCTAGCAAGTGCTAGCACAGATACGCAGTATTTT | CASRNLASASTDTQYF | - | - | TRBJ2-3 | TRBV6-6
TGTGCCAGCAGCCGGGACAGGGCTTACGAGCAGTACTTC | CASSRDRAYEQYF | - | TRBD1 | TRBJ2-7 | TRBV6-5
TGTGCCAGCAGTCCTCCGGGACTACGAACAGATACGCAGTATTTT | CASSPPGLRTDTQYF | - | TRBD2 | TRBJ2-3 | TRBV13
TGTGCCAGCAGCTTCTCTAGGACAGAAGTGAACACCGGGGAGCTGTTTTTT | CASSFSRTEVNTGELFF | - | - | TRBJ2-2 | TRBV7-9
TGTGCCAGCAGCCAAGGGTTAGGAGGCACCCCAGATACGCAGTATTTT | CASSQGLGGTPDTQYF | - | - | TRBJ2-3 | TRBV11-3
TGTGCCAGCAGCATCTGGACAGGGGGAGGTAGTCCCATTCAGTACTTC | CASSIWTGGGSPIQYF | once | TRBD1 | TRBJ2-4 | TRBV5-4
TGTGTCTCCCGGGGTCCGTTCTCCTACGAGCAGTACTTC | CVSRGPFSYEQYF | - | - | TRBJ2-7 | TRBV6-5
TGCGCCAGCAGCTTGGGGTCTGGCGGGGGATACGAGCAGTACTTC | CASSLGSGGGYEQYF | - | TRBD2 | TRBJ2-7 | TRBV5-1
TGTGCCAGCTCACCAGGGACGGTAGTCTCCTACGAGCAGTACTTC | CASSPGTVVSYEQYF | - | - | TRBJ2-7 | TRBV18
TGTGCCAGTGCCCGGGGGGCCTCCCTTAACTATGGCTACACCTTC | CASARGASLNYGYTF | - | - | TRBJ1-2 | TRBV19
TGTGCTAGCAGCCAGCGACAGGGGTCGGAAGCTTTCTTT | CASSQRQGSEAFF | few | TRBD1 | TRBJ1-1 | TRBV7-7
TGTGCCATCAGTGAGGGCCGAAAACAATCTAACTATGGCTACACCTTC | CAISEGRKQSNYGYTF | - | - | TRBJ1-2 | TRBV10-3
TGTGCCAGCAGGGTTACAGCGGAACCCCAGGTGGACCAGTACTTC | CASRVTAEPQVDQYF | - | - | TRBJ2-5 | TRBV6-1
TGTGCCAGCAGCTTGTCGAAGGGGCTTAGCAATCAGCCCCAGCATTTT | CASSLSKGLSNQPQHF | - | - | TRBJ1-5 | TRBV7-9
TGTGCCAGCAGCCCAGACAGTGAAAAACTGTTTTTT | CASSPDSEKLFF | - | - | TRBJ1-4 | TRBV14
TGTGCCAGCAGCACTAGCGGGAAGCACAATGAGCAGTTCTTC | CASSTSGKHNEQFF | once | TRBD2 | TRBJ2-1 | TRBV25-1
TGTGCCAGCAGTGAGTGGGGTCGGACGTACAATGAGCAGTTCTTC | CASSEWGRTYNEQFF | once | - | TRBJ2-1 | TRBV2
TGTGCCAGCAGAGAAAGGAGCTCCTATAATTCACCCCTCCACTTT | CASRERSSYNSPLHF | once | - | TRBJ1-6 | TRBV27
TGTGCCAGCAGAAACCCAGGGGTACTCTTAAATGAGCAGTTCTTC | CASRNPGVLLNEQFF | - | - | TRBJ2-1 | TRBV5-4
TGCGCCAGCAGCCAAGACAATCAGCAGTCAGATACGCAGTATTTT | CASSQDNQQSDTQYF | - | - | TRBJ2-3 | TRBV4-1
TGTGCCAGCAAGAAGGCGGGAACGATCTCCGATGAGCAGTTCTTC | CASKKAGTISDEQFF | - | - | TRBJ2-1 | TRBV7-2
TGTGCCAGCAGCTCTAGCTCCTACAATGAGCAGTTCTTC | CASSSSSYNEQFF | - | - | TRBJ2-1 | TRBV7-9
TGCGCCAGCAGCCCCGGGACAGTCACAGATACGCAGTATTTT | CASSPGTVTDTQYF | once | TRBD1 | TRBJ2-3 | TRBV5-1
TGCGCCAGCAGCGCTTATACCGTTCCGAACACTGAAGCTTTCTTT | CASSAYTVPNTEAFF | - | - | TRBJ1-1 | TRBV5-1
TGTGCCAGCAGGACAGGGGTCGATACAGATACGCAGTATTTT | CASRTGVDTDTQYF | - | TRBD1 | TRBJ2-3 | TRBV11-1
TGTGCCACCAGCAGAGATTTGGGCCAGACGATAGCCAAAAACATTCAGTACTTC | CATSRDLGQTIAKNIQYF | - | - | TRBJ2-4 | TRBV15
TGCAGCGTTTCCCCCCTACACATGAACACTGAAGCTTTCTTT | CSVSPLHMNTEAFF | few | - | TRBJ1-1 | TRBV29-1
TGTGCCAGCAGTGAAGCCTGGCTAGCGGAGGCCTACAATGAGCAGTTCTTC | CASSEAWLAEAYNEQFF | - | TRBD2 | TRBJ2-1 | TRBV6-1
TGTGCCATCAGACTGGGACTAGCGGGAGGAGAGACCCAGTACTTC | CAIRLGLAGGETQYF | - | TRBD2 | TRBJ2-5 | TRBV10-3
TGCACCAGCAGCCAAGTACAGGGGCCCAACTATGGCTACACCTTC | CTSSQVQGPNYGYTF | few | - | TRBJ1-2 | TRBV1
TGCGCCAGCAGCCAGCAACTGCCATCAGCGGGAGGGCCCTACTACGAGCAGTACTTC | CASSQQLPSAGGPYYEQYF | - | TRBD2 | TRBJ2-7 | TRBV4-1
TGTGCCAGCAGTCAGGACGGGGACTACAATGAGCAGTTCTTC | CASSQDGDYNEQFF | - | - | TRBJ2-1 | TRBV6-5
TGTGCCAGCAGCCGGACAGGGGGCGACTCTGGGGCCAACGTCCTGACTTTC | CASSRTGGDSGANVLTF | once | TRBD1 | TRBJ2-6 | TRBV5-6
TGCAGTGCAAGACAGGGGGGCGAGCAGTACTTC | CSARQGGEQYF | - | TRBD1 | TRBJ2-7 | TRBV20-1